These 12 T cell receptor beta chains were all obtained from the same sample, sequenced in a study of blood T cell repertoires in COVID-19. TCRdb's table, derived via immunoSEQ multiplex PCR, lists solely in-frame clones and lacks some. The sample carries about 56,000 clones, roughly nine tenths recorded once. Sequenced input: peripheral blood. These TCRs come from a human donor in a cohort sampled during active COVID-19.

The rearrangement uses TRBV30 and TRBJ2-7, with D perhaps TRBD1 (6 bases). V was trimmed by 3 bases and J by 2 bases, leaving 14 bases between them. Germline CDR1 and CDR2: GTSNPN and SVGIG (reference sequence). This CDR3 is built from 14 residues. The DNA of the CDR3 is TGTGCCTGGAGGTTCAGGGGTCCGGCCTACGAGCAGTACTTC. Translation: CAWRFRGPAYEQYF.

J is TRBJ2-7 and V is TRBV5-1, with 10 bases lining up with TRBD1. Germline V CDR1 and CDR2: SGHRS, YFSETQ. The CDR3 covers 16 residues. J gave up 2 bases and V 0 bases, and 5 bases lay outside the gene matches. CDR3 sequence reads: CASSLVPGTGAYEQYF. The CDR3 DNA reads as TGCGCCAGCAGCTTGGTCCCAGGGACAGGGGCCTACGAGCAGTACTTC.

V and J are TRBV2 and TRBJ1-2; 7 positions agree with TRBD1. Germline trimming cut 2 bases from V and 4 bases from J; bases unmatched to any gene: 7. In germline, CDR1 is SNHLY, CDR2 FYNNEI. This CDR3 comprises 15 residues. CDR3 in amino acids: CASSETWTGAYGYTF. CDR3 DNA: TGTGCCAGCAGTGAAACCTGGACAGGAGCCTATGGCTACACCTTC. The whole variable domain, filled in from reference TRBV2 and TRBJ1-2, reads EPEVTQTPSHQVTQMGQEVILRCVPISNHLYFYWYRQILGQKVEFLVSFYNNEISEKSEIFDDQFSVERPDGSNFTLKIRSTKLEDSAMYFCASSETWTGAYGYTFGSGTRLTVV.

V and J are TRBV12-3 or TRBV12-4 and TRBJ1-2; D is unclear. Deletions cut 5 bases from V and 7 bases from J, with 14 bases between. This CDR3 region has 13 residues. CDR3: CASSLGVASGYTF. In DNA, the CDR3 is TGTGCCAGCAGTCTCGGGGTCGCTAGTGGCTACACCTTC.

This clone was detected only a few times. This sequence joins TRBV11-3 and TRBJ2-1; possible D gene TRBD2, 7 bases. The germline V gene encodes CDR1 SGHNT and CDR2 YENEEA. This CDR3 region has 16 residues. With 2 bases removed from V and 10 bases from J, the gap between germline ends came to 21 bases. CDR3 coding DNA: TGTGCCAGCAGCTTAATAAGGCGGGGGCCGACAGTCGAGCAGTTCTTC. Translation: CASSLIRRGPTVEQFF.

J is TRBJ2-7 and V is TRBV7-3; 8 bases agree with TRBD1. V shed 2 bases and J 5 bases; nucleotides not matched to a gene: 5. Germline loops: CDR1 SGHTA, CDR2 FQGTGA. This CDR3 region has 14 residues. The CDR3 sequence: CASSLGPGGNEQYF. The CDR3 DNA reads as TGTGCCAGCAGCTTAGGCCCAGGGGGCAACGAGCAGTACTTC.

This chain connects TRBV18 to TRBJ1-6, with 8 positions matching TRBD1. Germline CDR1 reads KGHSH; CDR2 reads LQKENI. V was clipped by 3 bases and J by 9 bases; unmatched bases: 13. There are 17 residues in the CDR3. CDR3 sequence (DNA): TGTGCCAGCTCACCGGGCCCCCGGGGACAGGTGGGTTCACCCCTCCACTTT. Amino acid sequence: CASSPGPRGQVGSPLHF.

The CDR3 loop reads CASSLEVGGELFF. Here the CDR3 DNA reads TGTGCCAGCAGCTTGGAGGTCGGGGGGGAGCTGTTTTTT. This sequence joins TRBV5-4 and TRBJ2-2; D gene unclear. In germline, CDR1 is SGHNT, CDR2 YYREEE (reference sequence). CDR3 length equals 13 residues. With 0 bases removed from V and 8 bases from J, the gap between germline ends came to 8 bases.

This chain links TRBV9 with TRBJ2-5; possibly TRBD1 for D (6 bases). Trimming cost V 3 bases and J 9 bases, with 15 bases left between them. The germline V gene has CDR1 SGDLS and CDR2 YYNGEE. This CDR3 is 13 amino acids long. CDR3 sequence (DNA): TGTGCCAGCAGCGCGCCTAGTGAGGGGGCCCAGTACTTC. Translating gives CASSAPSEGAQYF.

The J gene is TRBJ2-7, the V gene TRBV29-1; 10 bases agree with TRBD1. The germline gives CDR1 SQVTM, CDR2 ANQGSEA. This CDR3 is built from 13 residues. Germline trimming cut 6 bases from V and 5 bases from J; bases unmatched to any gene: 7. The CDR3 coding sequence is TGCAGCGTCGGGGACAGGGGTACCCACGAGCAGTACTTC. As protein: CSVGDRGTHEQYF.

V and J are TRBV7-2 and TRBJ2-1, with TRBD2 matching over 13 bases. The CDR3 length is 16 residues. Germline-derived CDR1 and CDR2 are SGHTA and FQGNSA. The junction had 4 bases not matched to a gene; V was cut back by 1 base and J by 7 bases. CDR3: CASSLGGLAGENEQFF. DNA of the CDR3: TGTGCCAGCAGCTTAGGTGGACTAGCGGGGGAGAATGAGCAGTTCTTC.

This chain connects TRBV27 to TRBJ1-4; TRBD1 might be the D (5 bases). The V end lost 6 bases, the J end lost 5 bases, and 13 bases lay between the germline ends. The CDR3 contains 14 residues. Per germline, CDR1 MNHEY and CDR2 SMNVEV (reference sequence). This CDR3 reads CASRPTVGNEKLFF. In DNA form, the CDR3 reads TGTGCCAGCAGACCGACAGTGGGAAATGAAAAACTGTTTTTT.